The TCR beta chain under discussion was sequenced for a study of T cells in Graves' hyperthyroidism and ophthalmopathy (dated by TCRdb to the late 2010s). Study-level background: Peripheral blood was collected at initial diagnosis, before any treatment. A discovery cohort of 95 to 100 patients, 43 with Graves' ophthalmopathy and 55 to 65 with stable Graves' hyperthyroidism, was used to find distinguishing TCR V-J signatures. Prospective prediction of ophthalmopathy was tested in an independent validation cohort consisting of some 19 hyperthyroidism patients and approximately 16 patients who later progressed to ophthalmopathy. The 85 to 100 discovery patients were randomly split 7:3 into training and test sets. In addition, the study compared T-cell repertoires in thyroid tissue and in blood from roughly six Graves' hyperthyroidism patients. Following sampling, methimazole starting at 30 mg daily was given to hyperthyroidism patients, and high-dose intravenous methylprednisolone was given to ophthalmopathy patients. The paper reports TCR Vbeta CDR3 sequencing of about 140 peripheral blood samples: some 44 ophthalmopathy, over 70 hyperthyroidism and 17 progressor patients. What the work shows at the level of the full study, not this receptor alone: Sample size was not statistically predetermined, and investigators were not blinded to group allocation. Most expanded thyroid clonotypes (frequency above 0.001) were also detected in blood, a finding suggesting that blood repertoires may reflect thyroid immune responses. Ophthalmopathy was separated from stable hyperthyroidism by a 13 V-J signature model, with approximately 89% sensitivity and roughly 84% specificity obtained in cross-validation and 80%/75% obtained in testing. In validation, the model predicted progression to ophthalmopathy a median of around six months before onset, with approximately 70% sensitivity and roughly 73% specificity.

From the cysteine through the phenylalanine, the CDR3 covers 13 amino acids. The CDR3 DNA has 39 bases and is translated from base 1. From a lookup of the germline V gene, CDR1 and CDR2 are KGHDR and SFDVKD. Amplification of TCR beta CDR3 regions was carried out from RNA transcripts. A first-round RT-PCR of the TCR CDR3 used the HTBI primer set with the Qiagen OneStep RT-PCR kit. Libraries were constructed in a second round of multiplex PCR, after which size selection and purification were performed. The libraries were sequenced on an Illumina HiSeq2000 using paired-end 100 bp reads. From the authors' description of their analysis: SOAPnuke was used to process the raw data, removing reads that contained adapters or uncalled bases, had a mean Phred below 15, or lacked an exact match to the constant primer or identifier. COPE v1.2.5 was used to merge the high-quality paired reads, and each unique nucleotide sequence was defined as a clonotype. MiTCR v1.1 was used to align clonotypes to the IMGT TRBV, TRBD and TRBJ reference segments. The analysis was restricted to V-J combinations with a frequency above 0.0001, which together covered over 99% of the repertoires. The TCS score was defined as the ratio of F50 (clonal expansion) to E x V (chaos), calculated using BLOSUM62-based TCRdist between CDR3 peptides within each V-J. Welch's t-statistics and random forest reduced fewer than 600 V-J features to 10 to 15, which were used in a naive Bayes classifier (R e1071). Thyroid-blood repertoire similarity was quantified with the Morisita-Horn index. Through fastp at Q25 and MiXCR, TCRdb rebuilt clones from the public reads, retaining in-frame beta chains. Rows are unified per CDR3 protein, each entry keeping the most common DNA and genes. These V and J calls derive from TCRdb rather than the authors' analysis. This sample is represented by just under 750,000 distinct CDR3 sequences; around a third of them were singletons. Of the sample, approximately 31% is held by the ten largest clones.

As concerns this clonotype: Which antigen it targets is not known. The junction shows a germline mismatch at one end, possibly a read error.

Stable Graves' hyperthyroidism was defined as the absence of progression to ophthalmopathy over 18 months of follow-up. Hyperthyroidism patients were newly diagnosed, had a disease duration of under 2 months, and were aged 18 to 65 years. Patients with uncontrolled infections, other autoimmune diseases, pregnancy or lactation were excluded. Diagnoses relied on clinical symptoms, serum thyroxine and TRAb, thyroid ultrasound and orbital computed tomography. PBMCs were isolated from 7.5 to 10 ml of fresh peripheral blood by Ficoll-Paque density gradient centrifugation. Total RNA was extracted using Trizol reagent, and RNA quality was assessed on an Agilent 2100 Bioanalyzer.

The rearrangement joined TRBV24-1 to TRBJ2-2, with 7 bases aligning to TRBD1. The TCR originated in a woman in her forties with Graves' hyperthyroidism. Sequencing input: blood. The DNA is TGTGCCACCGGACAGGTTGAGGCCGGGAAGCTGCTTTTT. The encoded protein is CATGQVEAGKLLF.